This TCR beta chain was observed in a study of STAT5B mutations in CD4+ large granular lymphocyte leukemia. From germline, CDR1 is SGHAT and CDR2 FQNNGV. The CDR3 has 12 amino acids. Trimming stripped 4 bases from V and 9 bases from J, with 11 bases between. Sequenced by immunoSEQ multiplex PCR; TCRdb stores in-frame clones only, minus some. In the table there are some 40,000 clones, about 88% of which are singletons. The sample taken for sequencing was CD4+ T cells from blood buffy coats. The receptor was derived from a human donor in good health. The chain is built from TRBV11-2 and TRBJ2-3, with D unresolved. The CDR3 DNA follows: TGTGCCAGCAGCTCCTGGACGGAAACGCAGTATTTT. Translation: CASSSWTETQYF. The variable domain in full, completed from reference TRBV11-2 and TRBJ2-3, reads EAGVAQSPRYKIIEKRQSVAFWCNPISGHATLYWYQQILGQGPKLLIQFQNNGVVDDSQLPKDRFSAERLKGVDSTLKIQPAKLEDSAVYLCASSSWTETQYFGPGTRLTVL.